The 21 T cell receptor beta chains below all came from one sample that was sequenced in a study of T cells after yellow fever vaccination. Each CDR3 protein gets one entry after TCRdb re-called the 5' RACE reads with MiXCR. The table shows 600,000 to 750,000 distinct CDR3 sequences, with more than 9% occurring only once. The source was PBMCs, collected on the day of the yellow fever booster vaccination. These receptor sequences come from a man aged 30-40 years who received the YFV17D yellow fever vaccine.

The V call is TRBV12-3 or TRBV12-4, the J call TRBJ2-1; D is ambiguous. V dropped 2 bases and J dropped 9 bases, with 20 bases sitting between them. The CDR3 is 16 residues long. The chain's CDR3 is CASSLSSLPTKGEQFF. CDR3 bases: TGTGCCAGCAGTTTATCCTCCCTCCCCACGAAGGGTGAGCAGTTCTTC.

The rearrangement uses TRBV3-1 and TRBJ2-3; 7 nucleotides agree with TRBD2. The V and J ends lost 3 bases and 10 bases, in that order; junction bases with no gene match: 10. Germline V gives CDR1 LGHDT, CDR2 YNNKEL (reference sequence). CDR3 length equals 14 residues. This CDR3 is CASSHSGEGVAQYF. The CDR3 nucleotides read TGTGCCAGCAGCCACTCCGGGGAGGGCGTTGCGCAGTATTTT.

The chain joins TRBV7-6 to TRBJ2-7; D may be TRBD2 (6 bases). In germline, CDR1 is SGHVS, CDR2 FNYEAQ. V was shortened by 5 bases and J by 5 bases, with 16 bases between the two germline ends. This CDR3 contains 14 residues. This CDR3 reads CASSIRGTGDEQYF. CDR3 bases: TGTGCCAGCAGCATAAGGGGTACGGGGGACGAGCAGTACTTC.

V is TRBV18 and J is TRBJ2-5; tentative D call: TRBD1 (6 bases). V was cut by 2 bases and J by 3 bases, with 13 bases left in between. The germline CDR1 and CDR2 sequences are KGHSH and LQKENI. The CDR3 runs 15 residues. As DNA, the CDR3 is TGTGCCAGCTCACCAGCGGCAGGGGATGAAGAGACCCAGTACTTC. Protein sequence: CASSPAAGDEETQYF.

This clonotype appeared a few times. The V call is TRBV21-1, the J call TRBJ2-1. TRBV21-1 is a listed pseudogene. This CDR3 spans 14 amino acids. CDR3: CARSSGRGYNEQFF. The CDR3 DNA is TGTGCCAGATCAAGCGGGAGAGGTTACAATGAGCAGTTCTTC.

This clonotype occurred many times. V usage is TRBV12-3 or TRBV12-4 and J usage is TRBJ2-7; D may be TRBD2 (5 bases). V was pared by 1 base and J by 2 bases, with 6 bases between. This CDR3 is 13 amino acids long. CDR3: CASSLDGAYEQYF. CDR3 coding DNA: TGTGCCAGCAGTTTAGACGGGGCCTACGAGCAGTACTTC.

The chain uses TRBV6-1 and TRBJ1-5; D is possibly TRBD1 (5 bases). The ends were cut back, 2 bases at V and 3 bases at J, with 14 bases in the middle. The CDR3 runs to 16 residues. Germline CDR1 is MNHNS and CDR2 is SASEGT. This CDR3 is CASSEPKYRFNQPQHF. As DNA, the CDR3 is TGTGCCAGCAGTGAACCGAAGTACAGGTTCAATCAGCCCCAGCATTTT.

The chain is built from TRBV6-2 or TRBV6-3 and TRBJ2-2; 13 bases match TRBD2. J gave up 0 bases and V 1 base, and 5 bases lay outside the gene matches. Germline V gives CDR1 MNHEY, CDR2 SVGEGT. CDR3 size: 19 residues. The CDR3 reads CASSYLGLAGSSNTGELFF. CDR3 nucleotides: TGTGCCAGCAGTTACTTGGGACTAGCGGGATCGTCGAACACCGGGGAGCTGTTTTTT.

This chain connects TRBV30 to TRBJ2-1; 8 positions match TRBD2. The V segment lost 4 bases and the J segment 13 bases; nucleotides outside the gene matches: 9. This CDR3 is built from 12 residues. Germline CDR1 GTSNPN, CDR2 SVGIG (reference sequence). The CDR3 sequence: CAWTPGLGGQFF. The CDR3 bases are TGTGCCTGGACCCCGGGACTAGGGGGTCAGTTCTTC.

The table lists this clonotype with a few counts. The chain couples TRBV20-1 to TRBJ2-7; no clear D gene. Trimming stripped 2 bases from V and 6 bases from J, with 8 bases between. In germline, CDR1 is DFQATT, CDR2 SNEGSKA (reference sequence). The CDR3 runs to 11 residues. The CDR3 here is CSARSRSEQYF. CDR3 DNA sequence: TGCAGTGCTAGAAGTCGCTCCGAGCAGTACTTC.

The V and J genes are TRBV6-2 or TRBV6-3 and TRBJ2-2, with D possibly matching TRBD2 (6 bases). Germline CDR1 MNHEY, CDR2 SVGEGT. CDR3 length equals 16 residues. The V gene lost 2 bases and the J gene lost 6 bases, with 16 bases spanning the gap. The DNA of the CDR3 is TGTGCCAGCAGTTACCCTCGGACTACTTACTCCGGGGAGCTGTTTTTT. It is translated as CASSYPRTTYSGELFF.

This clonotype has a handful of counts. The rearrangement joins TRBV7-9 to TRBJ2-1; TRBD2 might be the D (5 bases). Germline V lookup: CDR1 SEHNR, CDR2 FQNEAQ (reference sequence). V was clipped by 0 bases and J by 7 bases, with 13 bases between them. The CDR3 loop spans 15 amino acids. The CDR3: CASSLAGALGNEQFF. The DNA for the CDR3 is TGTGCCAGCAGCTTAGCGGGAGCGTTGGGGAATGAGCAGTTCTTC. Variable domain in full (rest from reference TRBV7-9 and TRBJ2-1): DTGVSQNPRHKITKRGQNVTFRCDPISEHNRLYWYRQTLGQGPEFLTYFQNEAQLEKSRLLSDRFSAERPKGSFSTLEIQRTEQGDSAMYLCASSLAGALGNEQFFGPGTRLTVL.

The table lists this clonotype with a few counts. The chain couples TRBV4-3 to TRBJ2-4, with D uncertain. Germline V gene sequence: CDR1 LGHNA, CDR2 YSLEER. The CDR3 sequence is 16 residues long. Trimming cost V 1 base and J 0 bases, with 10 bases left between them. The CDR3 sequence is CASSQGAGRAKNIQYF. The CDR3 bases are TGCGCCAGCAGCCAAGGAGCAGGACGAGCCAAAAACATTCAGTACTTC.

A few counts support this clonotype. V is TRBV10-3 and J is TRBJ2-7, with 8 bases aligning to TRBD2. CDR1 and CDR2 from the germline V gene are ENHRY and SYGVKD. This CDR3 comprises 13 residues. After removal of 4 bases from V and 5 bases from J, the junction contained 4 bases not matched to a gene. The chain's CDR3 is CAISGPGGDEQYF. CDR3 nucleotide sequence: TGTGCCATCAGTGGACCGGGGGGGGACGAGCAGTACTTC.

This clonotype turned up a few times. The chain joins TRBV20-1 to TRBJ2-7; 7 positions match TRBD1. Germline CDR1 is DFQATT and CDR2 is SNEGSKA (reference sequence). Trimming at V came to 0 bases and at J to 3 bases, leaving 5 bases not matched to a gene. This CDR3 is built from 14 residues. The DNA for the CDR3 is TGCAGTGCTAGAGATAGGGACAGATACTACGAGCAGTACTTC. Amino acid sequence: CSARDRDRYYEQYF.

There are many counts of this clonotype. The gene calls are TRBV30 and TRBJ2-1; the D is unclear. The V end was cut by 0 bases, the J end by 8 bases, with 5 bases between. Germline V gene sequence: CDR1 GTSNPN, CDR2 SVGIG (reference sequence). The CDR3 is 11 residues long. CDR3 sequence (DNA): TGTGCCTGGAGTGTACTCGATGAGCAGTTCTTC. Its translation is CAWSVLDEQFF.

The gene calls are TRBV29-1 and TRBJ2-7, with D possibly TRBD2 on 5 matching bases. CDR3 size: 14 residues. Trimming removed 6 bases at V and 3 bases at J, with 18 bases between. Looked up from germline, CDR1 is SQVTM and CDR2 is ANQGSEA. CDR3 in amino acids: CSVVVQEVSYEQYF. For the CDR3, the DNA is TGCAGCGTCGTAGTTCAGGAGGTCAGCTACGAGCAGTACTTC.

V usage is TRBV7-3 and J usage is TRBJ1-1, with D tentatively TRBD1 (5 bases). V lost 4 bases to trimming and J lost 6 bases, with 18 bases between them. The CDR3 is made up of 15 amino acids. Per the germline V gene, CDR1 is SGHTA and CDR2 is FQGTGA. The chain's CDR3 is CASSSGLTAGAEAFF. The CDR3 region has the DNA TGTGCCAGCAGCTCGGGACTCACTGCTGGCGCTGAAGCTTTCTTT.

The rearrangement joins TRBV20-1 to TRBJ2-5; D is unresolved. This CDR3 has 15 residues. From germline, CDR1 is DFQATT and CDR2 SNEGSKA (reference sequence). V lost 0 bases and J lost 2, with 13 bases in between. The CDR3 loop is CSARDRGGPQETQYF. The CDR3 DNA reads as TGCAGTGCTAGAGATAGAGGCGGACCTCAAGAGACCCAGTACTTC.

This sequence joins TRBV5-5 and TRBJ1-5; D not certain. Trimming removed 4 bases from V and 5 bases from J, with 7 bases in between. Germline CDR1 is SGHKS and CDR2 is YYEKEE (reference sequence). The length of the CDR3 is 12 residues. The chain's CDR3 is CASSHTDQPQHF. CDR3 in DNA: TGTGCCAGCAGCCACACTGATCAGCCCCAGCATTTT.

Many counts were recorded for this clonotype. The chain recombines TRBV4-3 with TRBJ2-7; weak D call: TRBD2 (6 bases). Germline V gene sequence: CDR1 LGHNA, CDR2 YSLEER. The CDR3 is 15 amino acids. V lost 4 bases and J 0 bases, leaving 13 bases between the germline ends. CDR3 loop: CASSLRSGGSYEQYF. CDR3 bases: TGCGCCAGCAGCCTCCGGTCCGGGGGCTCCTACGAGCAGTACTTC.